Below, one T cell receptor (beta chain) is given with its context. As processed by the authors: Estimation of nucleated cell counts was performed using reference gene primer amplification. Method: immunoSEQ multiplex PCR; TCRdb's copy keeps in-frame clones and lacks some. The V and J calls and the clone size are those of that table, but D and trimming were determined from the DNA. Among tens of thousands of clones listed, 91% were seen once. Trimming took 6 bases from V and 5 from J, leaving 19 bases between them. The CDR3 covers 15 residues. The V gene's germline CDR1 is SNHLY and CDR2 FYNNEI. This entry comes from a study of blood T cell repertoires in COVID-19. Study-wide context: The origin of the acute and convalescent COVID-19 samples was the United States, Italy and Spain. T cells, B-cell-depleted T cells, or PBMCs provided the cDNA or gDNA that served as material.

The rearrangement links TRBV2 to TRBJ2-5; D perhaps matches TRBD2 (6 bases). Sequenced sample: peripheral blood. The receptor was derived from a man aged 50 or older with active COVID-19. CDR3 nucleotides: TGTGCCAGCAGCCTAGGACTAACGCTTGAGGAGACCCAGTACTTC. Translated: CASSLGLTLEETQYF.